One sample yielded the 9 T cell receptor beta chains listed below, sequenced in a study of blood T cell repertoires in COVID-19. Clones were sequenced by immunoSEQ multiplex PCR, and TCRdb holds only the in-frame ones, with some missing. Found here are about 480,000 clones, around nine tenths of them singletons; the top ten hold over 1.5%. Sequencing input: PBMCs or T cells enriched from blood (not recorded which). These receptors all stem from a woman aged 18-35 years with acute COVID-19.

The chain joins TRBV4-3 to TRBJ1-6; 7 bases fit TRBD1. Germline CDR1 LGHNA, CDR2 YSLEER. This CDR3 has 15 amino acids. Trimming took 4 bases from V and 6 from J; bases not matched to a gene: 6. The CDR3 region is CASSPGTALNSPLHF. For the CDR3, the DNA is TGCGCCAGCAGCCCCGGGACAGCACTTAATTCACCCCTCCACTTT.

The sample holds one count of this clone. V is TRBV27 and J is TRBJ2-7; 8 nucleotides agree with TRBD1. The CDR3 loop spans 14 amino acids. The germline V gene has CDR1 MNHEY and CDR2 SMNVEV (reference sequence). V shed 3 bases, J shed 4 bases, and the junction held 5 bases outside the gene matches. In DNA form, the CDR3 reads TGTGCCAGCAGTTTCCGGGACAGGATGTACGAGCAGTACTTC. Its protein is CASSFRDRMYEQYF.

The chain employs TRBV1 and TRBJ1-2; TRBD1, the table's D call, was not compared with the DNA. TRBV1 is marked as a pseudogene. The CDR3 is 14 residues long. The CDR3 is CTSTRQGRGYGYTF. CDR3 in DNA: TGCACCAGCACCCGACAGGGGAGAGGCTATGGCTACACCTTC.

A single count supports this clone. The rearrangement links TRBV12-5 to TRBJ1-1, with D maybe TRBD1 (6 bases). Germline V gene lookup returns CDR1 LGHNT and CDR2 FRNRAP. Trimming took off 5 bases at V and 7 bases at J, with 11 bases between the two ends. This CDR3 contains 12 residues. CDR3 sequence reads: CASGIQGIEAFF. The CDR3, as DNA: TGTGCTAGTGGTATTCAGGGGATTGAAGCTTTCTTT.

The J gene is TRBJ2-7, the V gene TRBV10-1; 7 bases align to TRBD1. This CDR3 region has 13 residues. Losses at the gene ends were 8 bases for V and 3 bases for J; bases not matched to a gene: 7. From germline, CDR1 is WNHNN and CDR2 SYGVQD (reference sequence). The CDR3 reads CASSGTAIYEQYF. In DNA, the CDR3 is TGCGCCAGCTCCGGGACAGCGATCTACGAGCAGTACTTC.

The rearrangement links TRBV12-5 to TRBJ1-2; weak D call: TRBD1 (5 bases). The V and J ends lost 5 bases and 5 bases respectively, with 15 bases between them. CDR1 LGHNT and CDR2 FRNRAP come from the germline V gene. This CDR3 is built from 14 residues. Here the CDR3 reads CASGPLLKGYGYTF. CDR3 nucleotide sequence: TGTGCTAGTGGTCCCCTACTGAAGGGGTATGGCTACACCTTC.

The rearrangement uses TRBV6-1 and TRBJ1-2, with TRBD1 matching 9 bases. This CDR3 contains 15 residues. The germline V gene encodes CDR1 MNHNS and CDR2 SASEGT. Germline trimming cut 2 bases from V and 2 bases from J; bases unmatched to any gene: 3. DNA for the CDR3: TGTGCCAGCAGTGAATGGGGACAGGGCAACTATGGCTACACCTTC. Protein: CASSEWGQGNYGYTF.

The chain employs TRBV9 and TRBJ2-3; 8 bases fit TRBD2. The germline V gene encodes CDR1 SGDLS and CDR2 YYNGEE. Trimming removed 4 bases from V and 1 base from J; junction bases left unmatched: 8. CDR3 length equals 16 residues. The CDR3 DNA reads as TGTGCCAGCAGCTCCCGGGGGGGCCGGGGCACAGATACGCAGTATTTT. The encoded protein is CASSSRGGRGTDTQYF.

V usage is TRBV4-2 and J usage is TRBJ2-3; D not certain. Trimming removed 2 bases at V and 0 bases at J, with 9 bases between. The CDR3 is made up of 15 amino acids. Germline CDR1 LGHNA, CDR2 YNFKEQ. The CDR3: CASSQFDTSTDTQYF. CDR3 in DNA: TGTGCCAGCAGCCAATTCGACACTAGCACAGATACGCAGTATTTT.